This passage covers 15 T cell receptor beta chains from one sample sequenced in a study of Graves' ophthalmopathy and Graves' hyperthyroidism. RNA transcripts were the template, and TCR beta CDR3 regions were amplified from them. Second-round multiplex PCR came after first-round RT-PCR with HTBI primers. TCRdb used MiXCR to reprocess the multiplex PCR reads, holding one entry per CDR3 protein. The sample carries approximately 460,000 distinct CDR3 sequences, 14% recorded once. The sequencing input was blood. These TCRs come from a woman in her 30s with Graves' ophthalmopathy.

The chain joins TRBV28 to TRBJ2-7; 9 bases are a match to TRBD1. The trim removed 3 bases at V and 13 bases at J, leaving 16 bases unmatched. CDR1 MDHEN and CDR2 SYDVKM come from the germline V gene. The CDR3 runs 15 residues. Written as DNA, the CDR3 is TGTGCCAGCAGTTTTAGGGACAGGGAACCCTACGTAGGATACTTC. Its protein product is CASSFRDREPYVGYF.

This clonotype appeared a few times. It may be a read error: a sequence one base away is much more abundant. This chain links TRBV12-3 or TRBV12-4 with TRBJ1-6; D uncertain. There are 14 residues in the CDR3. This CDR3 is CASSSLRYNSHLHF. CDR3 nucleotide sequence: TGTGCCAGCAGCTCCCTAAGATATAATTCACACCTCCACTTT.

This clonotype was detected ten times or more. The chain has TRBV4-1 and TRBJ2-7, with D possibly being TRBD2 (5 bases). The V and J ends lost 0 bases and 2 bases respectively, with 11 bases between them. Germline V gives CDR1 MGHRA, CDR2 YSYEKL. The CDR3 extends over 15 amino acids. CDR3 residues: CASSQDQRSTYEQYF. CDR3 bases: TGCGCCAGCAGCCAAGATCAGCGGAGCACCTACGAGCAGTACTTC.

Only a few counts were recorded for this clonotype. V gene TRBV7-2 combines with J gene TRBJ2-5; the D call may be TRBD1 or TRBD2 (6 bases each). Trimming stripped 2 bases from V and 4 bases from J, with 17 bases between. The CDR3 is made up of 16 amino acids. The germline V gene has CDR1 SGHTA and CDR2 FQGNSA. The DNA for the CDR3 is TGTGCCAGCAGCTTATTTGGGGGCGGGGTAGCAGAGACCCAGTACTTC. Translated: CASSLFGGGVAETQYF.

This clonotype showed up many times. This chain connects TRBV28 to TRBJ1-5; TRBD1 matches 7 bases. Germline trimming cut 4 bases from V and 5 bases from J; bases unmatched to any gene: 5. From germline, CDR1 is MDHEN and CDR2 SYDVKM. There are 14 residues in the CDR3. CDR3 sequence: CASSWTGVHQPQHF. CDR3 coding DNA: TGTGCCAGCAGTTGGACAGGCGTCCATCAGCCCCAGCATTTT.

DNA of the CDR3: TGTGCCAGCAGTGACTTAGGGGTCTACACTGAAGCTTTCTTT. Encoded protein: CASSDLGVYTEAFF. This chain links TRBV6-9 with TRBJ1-1, with D possibly matching TRBD1 (5 bases). Germline CDR1 reads MNHGY; CDR2 reads SVAAGI. The CDR3 contains 14 residues. The V end was cut by 5 bases, the J end by 3 bases, with 13 bases between.

Details on this clonotype: This may be a read error: a much more frequent sequence differs by one nucleotide. The V call is TRBV6-1, the J call TRBJ2-7, with D possibly being TRBD2 (6 bases). Trimming cost V 6 bases and J 3 bases, with 12 bases left between them. Per germline, CDR1 MNHNS and CDR2 SASEGT. The CDR3 has 13 residues. CDR3 in amino acids: CASSRDWHYEQYF. The DNA of the CDR3 is TGTGCCAGCAGCCGGGACTGGCACTACGAGCAGTACTTC.

This clonotype came up many times. In nucleotides, the CDR3 is TGTGCCAGCACCTTCAGGGACCTTCAGCCCCAGCATTTT. Amino acid sequence: CASTFRDLQPQHF. V usage is TRBV12-3 or TRBV12-4 and J usage is TRBJ1-5; possibly TRBD1 for D (5 bases). The CDR3 has 13 amino acids. With 7 bases removed from V and 6 bases from J, the gap between germline ends came to 13 bases.

This clonotype was seen repeatedly, ten times or more. The rearrangement joins TRBV20-1 to TRBJ2-4; D call uncertain. Germline V gives CDR1 DFQATT, CDR2 SNEGSKA (reference sequence). Trimming took off 6 bases at V and 0 bases at J, with 9 bases between the two ends. The CDR3 length is 13 residues. CDR3 coding DNA: TGCAGTGCGCTCCACTTAGCCAAAAACATTCAGTACTTC. Its translation is CSALHLAKNIQYF.

This clonotype was observed a handful of times. V is TRBV6-2 or TRBV6-3 and J is TRBJ2-7; D is uncertain. The CDR3 totals 14 residues. Trimming removed 5 bases at V and 3 bases at J, with 14 bases between. Germline V lookup: CDR1 MNHEY, CDR2 SVGEGT. CDR3 coding DNA: TGTGCCAGCAGTAGATCGGGCTCGTACTACGAGCAGTACTTC. This codes for CASSRSGSYYEQYF.

This clonotype was recorded many times. This chain joins TRBV9 and TRBJ2-2; D is possibly TRBD1 (6 bases). Between the trimmed V and J ends, which lost 1 base and 1 base, there was a span of 14 bases. The CDR3 loop spans 17 amino acids. The germline V gene encodes CDR1 SGDLS and CDR2 YYNGEE. CDR3 nucleotide sequence: TGTGCCAGCAGCGTACCGACAGGCACTCAGAACACCGGGGAGCTGTTTTTT. As protein: CASSVPTGTQNTGELFF.

Ten or more counts support this clonotype. V is TRBV6-1 and J is TRBJ1-6; D call uncertain. CDR3 length: 15 residues. Germline V gene lookup returns CDR1 MNHNS and CDR2 SASEGT. Trimming stripped 2 bases from V and 10 bases from J, with 15 bases between. The CDR3 DNA reads as TGTGCCAGCAGTGAAAACACGATACTGGACTCACCCCTCCACTTT. It encodes CASSENTILDSPLHF.

This clonotype was counted many times. The chain links TRBV29-1 to TRBJ2-7, with 10 bases fitting TRBD2. V shed 4 bases and J 5 bases; nucleotides not matched to a gene: 14. The CDR3 is 16 residues long. Germline loops: CDR1 SQVTM, CDR2 ANQGSEA. The chain's CDR3 is CSVVEAGGPLMNEQYF. CDR3 DNA: TGCAGCGTTGTTGAAGCGGGAGGGCCGTTGATGAACGAGCAGTACTTC.

V and J are TRBV30 and TRBJ1-1; D uncertain. The CDR3 totals 13 residues. Germline CDR1 GTSNPN, CDR2 SVGIG (reference sequence). Deletions cut 4 bases from V and 2 bases from J, with 11 bases between. CDR3 protein: CAWMGGPNTEAFF. The DNA for the CDR3 is TGTGCCTGGATGGGCGGGCCAAACACTGAAGCTTTCTTT. The whole variable domain, filled in from reference TRBV30 and TRBJ1-1, reads SQTIHQWPATLVQPVGSPLSLECTVEGTSNPNLYWYRQAAGRGLQLLFYSVGIGQISSEVPQNLSASRPQDRQFILSSKKLLLSDSGFYLCAWMGGPNTEAFFGQGTRLTVV.

This clonotype appeared many times. V gene TRBV10-1 combines with J gene TRBJ2-7; 8 bases map to TRBD1. V gave up 5 bases and J gave up 3 bases; unmatched junction bases: 12. CDR3 length: 16 amino acids. The germline V gene encodes CDR1 WNHNN and CDR2 SYGVQD (reference sequence). The CDR3, as DNA: TGCGCCAGCAGTAAGGGGACAGGCGACCCCATCTACGAGCAGTACTTC. Translating gives CASSKGTGDPIYEQYF.